The 24 T cell receptor beta chains listed next were all sequenced from one sample in a study of blood T cell repertoires in COVID-19. Profiling relied on immunoSEQ multiplex PCR, and the TCRdb table lists in-frame clones only, not all of them. The table lists under 200,000 clones, about 80% of them singletons. Sequencing input: peripheral blood. These receptors were obtained from a man between 65 and 80 years old with active or convalescent COVID-19.

The gene calls are TRBV7-9 and TRBJ2-7; maybe TRBD1 (6 bases). V shed 1 base and J shed 4 bases, with 11 bases lying between them. CDR1 and CDR2 (germline): SEHNR, FQNEAQ (reference sequence). The CDR3 is made up of 14 amino acids. The CDR3 protein is CASSLDRAPYEQYF. CDR3 coding DNA: TGTGCCAGCAGCTTAGACAGGGCTCCGTACGAGCAGTACTTC.

This clone was seen more than once but under ten times. The chain uses TRBV5-1 and TRBJ2-2; 7 bases are a match to TRBD1. V trimming: 4 bases; J trimming: 5 bases; junction bases outside the gene matches: 8. This CDR3 spans 15 amino acids. Looked up from germline, CDR1 is SGHRS and CDR2 is YFSETQ. CDR3 coding DNA: TGCGCCAGCAGCAGACAGGGAGATTTGACCGGGGAGCTGTTTTTT. It codes for CASSRQGDLTGELFF.

The V and J genes are TRBV6-5 and TRBJ2-5; no clear D. Germline CDR1 and CDR2: MNHEY and SVGAGI. Deletions cut 0 bases from V and 4 bases from J, with 12 bases between. The CDR3 length is 15 residues. The CDR3 loop is CASSYSRQVSETQYF. As DNA, the CDR3 is TGTGCCAGCAGTTACTCCCGGCAGGTCTCAGAGACCCAGTACTTC.

V usage is TRBV15 and J usage is TRBJ1-2, with 7 bases lining up with TRBD1. From germline, CDR1 is LNHNV and CDR2 YYDKDF (reference sequence). The CDR3 sequence is 14 residues long. V gave up 3 bases and J gave up 3 bases; unmatched junction bases: 4. The CDR3 sequence is CATSRETGHYGYTF. The CDR3 region has the DNA TGTGCCACCAGCAGGGAGACAGGGCACTATGGCTACACCTTC.

The CDR3 sequence: CASSLEGLAGFEQYF. The CDR3 nucleotides are TGCGCCAGCAGCTTAGAGGGACTAGCGGGGTTCGAGCAGTACTTC. The gene calls are TRBV5-1 and TRBJ2-7; 13 nucleotides align to TRBD2. Germline V CDR1 and CDR2: SGHRS, YFSETQ. This CDR3 has 15 residues. V gave up 2 bases and J gave up 6 bases; unmatched junction bases: 5.

As for this clone: The same CDR3 arises from other DNA sequences in this sample as well. The chain uses TRBV18 and TRBJ2-7; TRBD1 aligns across 7 bases. The J segment lost 2 bases and the V segment lost 3 bases, leaving 4 bases of the junction unmatched. CDR1 and CDR2 (germline): KGHSH, LQKENI. CDR3 size: 14 residues. CDR3 nucleotides: TGTGCCAGCTCACCCACAGGGGTTACCTACGAGCAGTACTTC. Amino acid sequence: CASSPTGVTYEQYF.

The chain links TRBV6-2 or TRBV6-3 to TRBJ2-7, with 7 bases lining up with TRBD2. This CDR3 is 18 amino acids long. The V gene's germline CDR1 is MNHEY and CDR2 SVGEGT. V was clipped by 5 bases and J by 4 bases; unmatched bases: 20. CDR3 amino acids: CASSPPYPSGTTLYEQYF. As DNA, the CDR3 is TGTGCCAGCAGTCCACCATACCCCAGCGGGACCACCCTATACGAGCAGTACTTC.

This chain links TRBV10-3 with TRBJ1-2; 8 bases line up with TRBD1. V was clipped by 3 bases and J by 4 bases; unmatched bases: 7. The CDR3 has 15 residues. The V gene's germline CDR1 is ENHRY and CDR2 SYGVKD. CDR3 sequence (DNA): TGTGCCATCAGTGACACTACGGGACAGGTCTATGGCTACACCTTC. Protein product: CAISDTTGQVYGYTF.

Concerning this clone: An end of the junction does not agree with germline; a read error may underlie this. V and J are TRBV5-4 and TRBJ2-7; perhaps TRBD2 as D (5 bases). This CDR3 has 12 residues. Germline V gene lookup returns CDR1 SGHNT and CDR2 YYREEE (reference sequence). The CDR3 reads CASSLGAGEQYF. CDR3 sequence (DNA): TGTGCCAGCAGTTTGGGCGCGGGCGAGCAGTACTTC.

This clone has just a few counts. The rearrangement uses TRBV5-1 and TRBJ2-2, with D possibly matching TRBD2 (6 bases). The CDR3 runs to 15 residues. The V and J ends lost 0 bases and 4 bases respectively, with 10 bases between them. The germline V gene has CDR1 SGHRS and CDR2 YFSETQ. CDR3 DNA: TGCGCCAGCAGCTTGGCGGCTAGCGTCACCGGGGAGCTGTTTTTT. Protein: CASSLAASVTGELFF.

The chain employs TRBV4-2 and TRBJ1-2, with D uncertain. CDR3 size: 15 residues. The V gene's germline CDR1 is LGHNA and CDR2 YNFKEQ. Trimming took off 0 bases at V and 5 bases at J, with 13 bases between the two ends. CDR3 amino acids: CASSQEDTEVYGYTF. The CDR3 nucleotides read TGTGCCAGCAGCCAAGAAGACACGGAGGTATATGGCTACACCTTC.

In its sample, this clone was seen a few times. The chain recombines TRBV19 with TRBJ1-6, with TRBD1 matching over 8 bases. V gave up 6 bases and J gave up 0 bases; unmatched junction bases: 4. CDR1 LNHDA and CDR2 SQIVND come from the germline V gene (reference sequence). CDR3 size: 16 residues. The CDR3 region has the DNA TGTGCCAGTAGGACAGGGGCGAGCTCCTATAATTCACCCCTCCACTTT. Amino acid sequence: CASRTGASSYNSPLHF.

CDR3 in DNA: TGCAGCGTTGAAGATCGGACAGGGTCCCACTACTATGGCTACACCTTC. Protein: CSVEDRTGSHYYGYTF. This chain uses TRBV29-1 with TRBJ1-2; the match to TRBD1 covers 8 bases. Germline lookup yields CDR1 SQVTM and CDR2 ANQGSEA. There are 16 residues in the CDR3. V was pared by 0 bases and J by 3 bases, with 9 bases of the junction left unmatched.

This chain connects TRBV5-1 to TRBJ1-4; no clear D. This CDR3 region has 15 residues. The V end was cut by 3 bases, the J end by 5 bases, with 14 bases between. The V gene's germline CDR1 is SGHRS and CDR2 YFSETQ. In DNA, the CDR3 is TGCGCCAGCAGCTCTCTATCGAATTTGAATGAAAAACTGTTTTTT. This gives the protein CASSSLSNLNEKLFF.

This clone was found once. This rearrangement joins TRBV11-1 to TRBJ2-3, with D possibly matching TRBD1 (5 bases). Germline loops: CDR1 SGHAT, CDR2 FQDESV (reference sequence). V was shortened by 5 bases and J by 0 bases, with 12 bases between the two germline ends. The CDR3 consists of 15 residues. The CDR3 sequence is CASSKQVTSTDTQYF. In DNA, the CDR3 is TGTGCCAGCAGCAAACAGGTGACTAGCACAGATACGCAGTATTTT.

The J gene is TRBJ1-6, the V gene TRBV5-6, with D uncertain. CDR1 and CDR2 from the germline V gene are SGHDT and YYEEEE. The CDR3 covers 12 residues. The germline V and J ends were trimmed by 0 bases and 10 bases, with 5 bases remaining between them. CDR3 in amino acids: CASSLGGSPLHF. The CDR3 bases are TGTGCCAGCAGCTTGGGCGGATCACCCCTCCACTTT.

This clone was observed a handful of times. The rearrangement uses TRBV5-1 and TRBJ2-3; maybe TRBD1 (5 bases). The CDR3 totals 14 residues. CDR1 and CDR2 from the germline V gene are SGHRS and YFSETQ. Trimming left V 4 bases short and J 2 bases short, with 11 bases between. Here the CDR3 DNA reads TGCGCCAGCAGCCAAGACAGAGCCACAGATACGCAGTATTTT. This translates into CASSQDRATDTQYF.

This clone was counted between two and nine times. The V call is TRBV28, the J call TRBJ2-6; TRBD1 aligns across 8 bases. V lost 6 bases and J lost 3; bases outside the gene matches: 10. The CDR3 has 17 amino acids. Germline CDR1 reads MDHEN; CDR2 reads SYDVKM. CDR3 nucleotide sequence: TGTGCCAGCAGCCGCCGACAGGGGAAAGTTGGGGCCAACGTCCTGACTTTC. Amino acids: CASSRRQGKVGANVLTF.

The genes are TRBV18 and TRBJ2-1; 10 bases fit TRBD2. The CDR3 is 15 amino acids. Germline V lookup: CDR1 KGHSH, CDR2 LQKENI. V lost 2 bases, J lost 6 bases, and 4 bases stayed unmatched. The CDR3 DNA follows: TGTGCCAGCTCACCAGTCGCTAGCGGGAGCAATGAGCAGTTCTTC. Translated, it gives CASSPVASGSNEQFF.

There are a few counts of this clone. V is TRBV6-5 and J is TRBJ2-2, with 7 positions matching TRBD2. CDR1 and CDR2 (germline): MNHEY, SVGAGI. The V segment lost 2 bases and the J segment 5 bases; nucleotides outside the gene matches: 8. The CDR3 consists of 16 residues. CDR3 nucleotide sequence: TGTGCCAGCAGTTACAGTCCTAGCGGAACGACCGGGGAGCTGTTTTTT. Translation: CASSYSPSGTTGELFF.

The rearrangement joins TRBV5-1 to TRBJ2-2; 7 bases agree with TRBD1. Per germline, CDR1 SGHRS and CDR2 YFSETQ. This CDR3 contains 15 residues. After removal of 2 bases from V and 3 bases from J, the junction contained 4 bases not matched to a gene. The DNA for the CDR3 is TGCGCCAGCAGCTTTTTGGGACAGCACACCGGGGAGCTGTTTTTT. It yields the protein CASSFLGQHTGELFF.

V usage is TRBV3-1 (or the pseudogene TRBV3-2) and J usage is TRBJ2-5; a possible D gene is TRBD2 (6 bases). V was trimmed by 1 base and J by 1 base, leaving 16 bases between them. Germline values: CDR1 LGHDT, CDR2 YNNKEL (reference sequence). The CDR3 contains 17 residues. CDR3 amino acids: CASSQAGELGSQETQYF. CDR3 DNA: TGTGCCAGCAGCCAAGCGGGGGAGCTGGGCTCCCAAGAGACCCAGTACTTC.

This clone was observed once. The V call is TRBV5-1, the J call TRBJ2-6, with no clear D. The CDR3 runs to 16 residues. V was pared by 0 bases and J by 4 bases, with 11 bases between. Germline-derived CDR1 and CDR2 are SGHRS and YFSETQ. CDR3 coding DNA: TGCGCCAGCAGCTTGGACGTCAGTAGCGGGGCCAACGTCCTGACTTTC. This sequence encodes CASSLDVSSGANVLTF. The full variable domain, with the rest looked up from reference TRBV5-1 and TRBJ2-6, is KAGVTQTPRYLIKTRGQQVTLSCSPISGHRSVSWYQQTPGQGLQFLFEYFSETQRNKGNFPGRFSGRQFSNSRSEMNVSTLELGDSALYLCASSLDVSSGANVLTFGAGSRLTVL.

This clone was seen only a few times. The rearrangement joins TRBV7-9 to TRBJ1-6; 7 bases fit TRBD1. The CDR3 runs 15 residues. CDR1 and CDR2 (germline): SEHNR, FQNEAQ (reference sequence). The trim removed 4 bases at V and 7 bases at J, leaving 7 bases unmatched. DNA of the CDR3: TGTGCCAGCAGCTCCCGGGACAGCCCGAATTCACCCCTCCACTTT. Protein sequence: CASSSRDSPNSPLHF.